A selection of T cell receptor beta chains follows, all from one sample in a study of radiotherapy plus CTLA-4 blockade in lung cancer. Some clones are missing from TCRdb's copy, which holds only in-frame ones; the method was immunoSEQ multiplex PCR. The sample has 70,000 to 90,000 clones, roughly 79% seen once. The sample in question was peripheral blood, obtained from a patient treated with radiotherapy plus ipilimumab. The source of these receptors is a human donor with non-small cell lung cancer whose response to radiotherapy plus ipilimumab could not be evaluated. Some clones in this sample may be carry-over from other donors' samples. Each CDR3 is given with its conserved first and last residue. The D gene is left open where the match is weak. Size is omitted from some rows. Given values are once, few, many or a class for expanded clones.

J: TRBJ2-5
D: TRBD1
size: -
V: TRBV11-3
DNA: TGTGCCAGCAGCTTAGACTTTGGGACAGGGAAAGGAGAGACCCAGTACTTC
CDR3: CASSLDFGTGKGETQYF

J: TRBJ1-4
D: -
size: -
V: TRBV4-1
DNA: TGCGCCAGCAGCCCGGGTGGGTCGGGGGATGAAAAACTGTTTTTT
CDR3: CASSPGGSGDEKLFF

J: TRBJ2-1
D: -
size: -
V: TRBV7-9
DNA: TGTGCCAGCAGCGTCGAACAAGGGGATGAGCAGTTCTTC
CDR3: CASSVEQGDEQFF

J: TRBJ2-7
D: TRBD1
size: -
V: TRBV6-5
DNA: TGTGCCAGCAGTTCCCAAGGGACAGGGATCGACGAGCAGTACTTC
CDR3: CASSSQGTGIDEQYF

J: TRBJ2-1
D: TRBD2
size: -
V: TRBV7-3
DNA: TGTGCCAGCAAAGTGGGGACTAGCGGGTCAAATGAGCAGTTCTTC
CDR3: CASKVGTSGSNEQFF

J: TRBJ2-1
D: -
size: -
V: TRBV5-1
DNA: TGCGCCAGCAGTCGTGGGCAGAACAATGAGCAGTTCTTC
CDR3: CASSRGQNNEQFF

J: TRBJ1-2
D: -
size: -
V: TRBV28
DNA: TGTGCCAGCAGTTCCGCCCTTAGCTATGGCTACACCTTC
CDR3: CASSSALSYGYTF

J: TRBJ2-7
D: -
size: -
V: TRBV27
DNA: TGTGCCAGCAGTCCAAATTACAGGGAGGGACGCGGCTACGAGCAGTACTTC
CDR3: CASSPNYREGRGYEQYF

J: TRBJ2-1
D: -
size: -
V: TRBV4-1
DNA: TGCGCCAGCAGCCATTTCAGGGGCCCTAATGAGCAGTTCTTC
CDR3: CASSHFRGPNEQFF

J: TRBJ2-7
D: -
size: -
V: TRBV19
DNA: TGTGCCAGTAGTATGTCGGGGTACTACGAGCAGTACTTC
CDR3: CASSMSGYYEQYF

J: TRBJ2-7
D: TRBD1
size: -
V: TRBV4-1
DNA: TGCGCCAGCAGCCGAGCAACAGGGGTCGAGCAGTACTTC
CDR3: CASSRATGVEQYF

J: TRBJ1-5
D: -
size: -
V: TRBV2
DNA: TGTGCCAGCACCCCGGGAGGGGCAGGTATGCAGCCCCAGCATTTT
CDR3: CASTPGGAGMQPQHF

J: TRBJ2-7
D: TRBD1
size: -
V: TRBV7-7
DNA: TGTGCTAGCAGCCCAAGCCAGGGGGCTTCCTACGAGCAGTACTTC
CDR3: CASSPSQGASYEQYF

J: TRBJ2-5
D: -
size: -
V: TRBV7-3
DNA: TGTGCCAGCGGACACCCGCCCCAAGAGACCCAGTACTTC
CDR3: CASGHPPQETQYF

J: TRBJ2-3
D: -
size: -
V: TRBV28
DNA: TGTGCCAGCAGTTTCGGTATTAACGCAGATACGCAGTATTTT
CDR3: CASSFGINADTQYF

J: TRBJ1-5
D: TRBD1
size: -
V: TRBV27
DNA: TGTGCCAGCCCTCGGGACAGGAGGAATCAGCCCCAGCATTTT
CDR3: CASPRDRRNQPQHF

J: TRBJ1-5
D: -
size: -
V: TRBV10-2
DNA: TGCGCCAGCAGTGAGAACCTCTTAGAGGGCAATCAGCCCCAGCATTTT
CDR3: CASSENLLEGNQPQHF

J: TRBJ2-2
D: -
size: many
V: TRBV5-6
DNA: TGTGCCAGCAGCTCCCTAGGAGGGGAGCTGTTTTTT
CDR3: CASSSLGGELFF

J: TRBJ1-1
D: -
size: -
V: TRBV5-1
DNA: TGCGCCAGCAGCTTGGTGCGGGGGTTGAACACTGAAGCTTTCTTT
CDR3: CASSLVRGLNTEAFF

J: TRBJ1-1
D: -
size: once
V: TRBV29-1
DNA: TGCAGCGTTCGGAGGGAGGAGGTGAACACTGAAGCTTTCTTT
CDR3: CSVRREEVNTEAFF

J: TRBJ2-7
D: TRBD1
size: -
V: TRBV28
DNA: TGTGCCAGCTTTACAGGGGGGCGCGGGAACTACGAGCAGTACTTC
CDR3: CASFTGGRGNYEQYF

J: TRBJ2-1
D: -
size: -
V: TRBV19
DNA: TGTGCCAGTAGTATTGGGGGGGGGCCTGGGAATGAGCAGTTCTTC
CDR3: CASSIGGGPGNEQFF

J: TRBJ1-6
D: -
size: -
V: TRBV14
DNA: TGTGCCAGCAGCCAACACAGGTCCTTCTATAATTCACCCCTCCACTTT
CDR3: CASSQHRSFYNSPLHF

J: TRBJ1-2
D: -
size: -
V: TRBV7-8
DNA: TGTGCCAGCAGCCTCCGGACAGTAGAGGGTGGCTACACCTTC
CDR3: CASSLRTVEGGYTF

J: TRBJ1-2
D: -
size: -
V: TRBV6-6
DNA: TGTGCCAGCAGTTACGGTGGACAGACTACCTCGCGCACCTTC
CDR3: CASSYGGQTTSRTF

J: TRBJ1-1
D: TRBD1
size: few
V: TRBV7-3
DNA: TGTGCCAGCAGCAGGACAGGGAACACTGAAGCTTTCTTT
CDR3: CASSRTGNTEAFF